A single sample is the source of the 2 T cell receptor beta chains below, sequenced in a study of T cell responses to AZD1222 COVID-19 vaccine. Sequenced by immunoSEQ multiplex PCR; TCRdb stores in-frame clones only, minus some. The sample has 120,000 or so clones, roughly 90% seen once. The sample here was peripheral blood, taken 28 days after the second AZD1222 dose. These receptors were obtained from an adult who received the AZD1222 COVID-19 vaccine.

This clone came up a few times. This chain joins TRBV4-1 and TRBJ2-1; TRBD2 matches 10 bases. Trimming cost V 1 base and J 8 bases; bases outside gene matches: 14. The CDR3 is 18 amino acids. Looked up from germline, CDR1 is MGHRA and CDR2 is YSYEKL. The CDR3 coding sequence is TGCGCCAGCAGCCAAGGGTCGATGGGCCTAGCGGGAGTCTATGAGCAGTTCTTC. Translating it yields CASSQGSMGLAGVYEQFF.

Concerning this clone itself: In the same sample, other DNA sequences code for this CDR3. This chain links TRBV20-1 with TRBJ2-7; D unresolved. In germline, CDR1 is DFQATT, CDR2 SNEGSKA (reference sequence). The CDR3 consists of 11 residues. Trimming took 2 bases from V and 4 from J, leaving 6 bases between them. The CDR3 DNA reads TGCAGTGCTAGATCTGGGTACGAGCAGTACTTC. Its translation is CSARSGYEQYF.